The clone carrying this T cell receptor beta chain was seen a few times. Its antigen is unknown. TCRdb itself ran the 5' RACE reads through MiXCR, one entry per CDR3 protein. The sample yields around 320,000 distinct CDR3 sequences, about 10% seen once. The CDR3 consists of 14 residues. Trimming cost V 0 bases and J 4 bases, with 9 bases left between them. Germline loops: CDR1 SGHRS, CDR2 YFSETQ. These data are taken from a study of T cells after yellow fever vaccination. Study-level results: Once the booster was given, most primary-vaccination clones reappeared, at about 97% for CD4 and 88% for CD8.

The sequencing here drew on CD4+ T cells sorted from PBMCs, taken 45 days after the yellow fever booster vaccination. This clonotype was sampled from a man aged 18 to 30 who received the YFV17D yellow fever vaccine. The chain couples TRBV5-1 to TRBJ2-3; tentatively, D is TRBD2 (5 bases). CDR3 DNA sequence: TGCGCCAGCAGCTTGGCTCGGGATGCAGATACGCAGTATTTT. Protein sequence: CASSLARDADTQYF.